Listed below are T cell receptor beta chains from one sample, sequenced in a study of CD4 T cells in relation to SARS-CoV-2 and coronaviruses. What these receptors recognize is not known. Assay: immunoSEQ multiplex PCR; the TCRdb copy retains only in-frame clones and omits some. The table records about 43,000 clones, over 70% of them present only once. The sample was naive CD4+ T cells from PBMCs, cultured in vitro. These receptors all come from an adult with COVID-19. The CDR3 runs from the conserved cysteine through the conserved F or W. The D gene is left open where the match is weak. Some rows have no size entry. The others give once, few or many, or a class for an expanded clone.

cdr3_aa	cdr3_nt	clone_size	v_call	j_call	d_call
CASSLRTGFEKLFF	TGTGCCAGCAGCTTAAGGACAGGGTTTGAAAAACTGTTTTTT	NA	TRBV13	TRBJ1-4	TRBD1
CAGGSRARNYGYTF	TGTGCCGGCGGATCGAGGGCTCGTAACTATGGCTACACCTTC	NA	TRBV2	TRBJ1-2	NA
CASSSESTEAFF	TGTGCCAGCAGCTCAGAAAGCACTGAAGCTTTCTTT	NA	TRBV12-3/TRBV12-4	TRBJ1-1	NA
CASSRKGGDQPQHF	TGTGCCAGCAGCCGTAAAGGGGGCGATCAGCCCCAGCATTTT	NA	TRBV7-2	TRBJ1-5	TRBD1
CASSGTEGYEQYF	TGTGCCAGCAGTGGGACTGAAGGTTACGAGCAGTACTTC	NA	TRBV12-3/TRBV12-4	TRBJ2-7	NA
CASSLGRTYEQYF	TGTGCCAGCAGCCTCGGACGGACGTACGAGCAGTACTTC	NA	TRBV7-2	TRBJ2-7	NA
CASTRFGPGTDTQYF	TGTGCCAGCACCCGTTTCGGACCCGGCACAGATACGCAGTATTTT	once	TRBV27	TRBJ2-3	NA
CASREVNTGELFF	TGTGCCAGCAGGGAGGTGAACACCGGGGAGCTGTTTTTT	NA	TRBV6-5	TRBJ2-2	NA
CASSPGPFSSGANVLTF	TGTGCCAGCAGCCCAGGGCCTTTTAGCTCTGGGGCCAACGTCCTGACTTTC	NA	TRBV4-2	TRBJ2-6	NA
CASSILAGGYYEQYF	TGTGCCAGCAGCATACTAGCGGGAGGTTACTACGAGCAGTACTTC	NA	TRBV7-2	TRBJ2-7	TRBD2
CASSPGQGREKLFF	TGCGCCAGCAGCCCGGGACAGGGGCGAGAAAAACTGTTTTTT	NA	TRBV5-1	TRBJ1-4	TRBD1
CTSSQLPAGNGGELFF	TGCACCAGCAGCCAACTCCCAGCCGGAAACGGCGGGGAGCTGTTTTTT	NA	TRBV1	TRBJ2-2	NA
CASIRKETQYF	TGCGCCAGCATCCGCAAAGAGACCCAGTACTTC	once	TRBV10-2	TRBJ2-5	NA
CASSQYSGTLSSYEQYF	TGTGCCAGCAGTCAATACTCCGGGACCCTAAGCTCCTACGAGCAGTACTTC	NA	TRBV27	TRBJ2-7	NA
CASSQGPDEDTQYF	TGTGCCAGCAGCCAAGGACCGGACGAGGATACGCAGTATTTT	NA	TRBV4-2	TRBJ2-3	NA
CASSLAEAGELFF	TGCGCCAGCAGCTTGGCCGAAGCCGGGGAGCTGTTTTTT	NA	TRBV5-1	TRBJ2-2	NA
CASSLQGDQPQHF	TGCGCCAGCAGCCTACAGGGAGACCAGCCCCAGCATTTT	NA	TRBV5-1	TRBJ1-5	NA
CASSFRGLAGNLYNEQFF	TGTGCCAGCAGTTTTCGGGGACTAGCGGGGAACCTTTACAATGAGCAGTTCTTC	once	TRBV28	TRBJ2-1	TRBD2
CASSSESYSGNTIYF	TGTGCCAGCAGCTCAGAGTCCTACTCTGGAAACACCATATATTTT	NA	TRBV14	TRBJ1-3	NA
CATSTRREGQSGAFF	TGTGCCACCAGCACACGACGAGAGGGGCAGAGCGGAGCTTTCTTT	NA	TRBV15	TRBJ1-1	NA
CASSSGSSYEQYF	TGTGCCAGCAGCTCCGGGTCCTCCTACGAGCAGTACTTC	once	TRBV12-3/TRBV12-4	TRBJ2-7	NA
CASSPQTSGNYNEQFF	TGTGCCAGCTCACCACAGACTAGCGGGAATTACAATGAGCAGTTCTTC	NA	TRBV18	TRBJ2-1	TRBD2
CASSMALAGNTGELFF	TGTGCCAGCAGCATGGCGCTAGCGGGTAACACCGGGGAGCTGTTTTTT	once	TRBV21-1	TRBJ2-2	NA
CASSGTAYYEQYF	TGTGCCAGTTCCGGGACAGCCTACTACGAGCAGTACTTC	once	TRBV27	TRBJ2-7	TRBD1
CASSFQGYNSPLHF	TGTGCCAGCAGCTTCCAGGGTTATAATTCACCCCTCCACTTT	NA	TRBV7-9	TRBJ1-6	NA
CSVAAARATNEKLFF	TGCAGCGTTGCTGCAGCCAGGGCAACTAATGAAAAACTGTTTTTT	once	TRBV29-1	TRBJ1-4	NA
CASAPGLAGSNTQYF	TGTGCCAGCGCTCCGGGACTAGCGGGCAGCAATACGCAGTATTTT	NA	TRBV6-5	TRBJ2-3	TRBD2
CASSRLIHLGGNQPQHF	TGCGCCAGCAGCCGACTAATCCATCTAGGGGGCAATCAGCCCCAGCATTTT	NA	TRBV4-1	TRBJ1-5	NA
CASKASSSSYEQYF	TGCGCCAGCAAAGCCAGCTCTAGCTCCTACGAGCAGTACTTC	few	TRBV5-1	TRBJ2-7	NA
CATSARGQGVTSGAGELFF	TGTGCCACCTCCGCGCGGGGACAGGGGGTTACTAGCGGGGCCGGGGAGCTGTTTTTT	NA	TRBV24-1	TRBJ2-2	NA
CATSRDNRDRSYGYTF	TGTGCCACCAGCAGAGATAATAGGGACAGAAGTTATGGCTACACCTTC	NA	TRBV15	TRBJ1-2	TRBD1
CASSPSELAVGTQYF	TGTGCCAGCAGCCCCTCGGAACTAGCAGTTGGGACCCAGTACTTC	NA	TRBV11-2	TRBJ2-5	NA
CASSSTPVAPNEQYF	TGTGCCAGCAGCTCCACTCCGGTGGCCCCCAACGAGCAGTACTTC	NA	TRBV11-2	TRBJ2-7	NA
CASTTGISNQPQHF	TGTGCCAGCACGACAGGGATTAGCAATCAGCCCCAGCATTTT	NA	TRBV28	TRBJ1-5	TRBD1
CASSYQTGLSVGEAFF	TGTGCCAGCAGTTACCAAACTGGTCTGTCCGTAGGTGAAGCTTTCTTT	NA	TRBV6-2/TRBV6-3	TRBJ1-1	NA
CASSRPGETQYF	TGTGCCAGCAGCCGCCCGGGAGAGACGCAGTATTTT	medium-sized	TRBV7-2	TRBJ2-3	NA
CASSRPGTGMGEQFF	TGTGCCAGCAGTAGACCCGGGACAGGGATGGGGGAGCAGTTCTTC	NA	TRBV6-6	TRBJ2-1	TRBD1
CASSSKGFQPQHF	TGTGCCAGTAGTAGTAAGGGGTTTCAGCCCCAGCATTTT	NA	TRBV19	TRBJ1-5	NA
CASSLGDEQFF	TGTGCCAGCTCCCTAGGCGATGAGCAGTTCTTC	NA	TRBV6-5	TRBJ2-1	NA
CASGLWGRNYNEQFF	TGTGCCAGCGGCCTTTGGGGGCGTAACTACAATGAGCAGTTCTTC	NA	TRBV28	TRBJ2-1	NA
CASSSPGTSGRAYEQYF	TGTGCCAGCAGTTCCCCGGGGACTAGCGGGAGGGCCTACGAGCAGTACTTC	NA	TRBV28	TRBJ2-7	TRBD2
CASSLMGPSTTNEKLFF	TGTGCCAGCAGCCTCATGGGACCGAGTACAACTAATGAAAAACTGTTTTTT	few	TRBV3-1/TRBV3-2	TRBJ1-4	NA
CASRRGVTYGYTF	TGTGCCAGCCGTAGAGGAGTCACCTATGGCTACACCTTC	NA	TRBV6-5	TRBJ1-2	NA
CASSLEASVNTEAFF	TGTGCCAGCAGCTTGGAAGCCTCAGTGAACACTGAAGCTTTCTTT	few	TRBV5-4	TRBJ1-1	NA
CASSLSMLANEKLFF	TGTGCCAGTAGTCTCTCAATGCTTGCTAATGAAAAACTGTTTTTT	NA	TRBV19	TRBJ1-4	NA
CASSRDSNSPLHF	TGTGCCAGCAGCCGGGACAGTAATTCACCCCTCCACTTT	NA	TRBV5-5	TRBJ1-6	TRBD1
CASSSLPDEQYF	TGTGCCAGCAGTTCCCTTCCGGACGAGCAGTACTTC	NA	TRBV28	TRBJ2-7	NA
CASSQSGGLGNEQFF	TGCGCCAGCAGCCAAAGTGGGGGGCTCGGGAATGAGCAGTTCTTC	NA	TRBV5-1	TRBJ2-1	NA
CASRLRGWGLAGIYEQYF	TGTGCCAGTCGGCTGAGGGGCTGGGGACTAGCGGGAATTTACGAGCAGTACTTC	once	TRBV27	TRBJ2-7	TRBD2
CASSFAGNTGELFF	TGTGCCAGCAGTTTCGCGGGCAACACCGGGGAGCTGTTTTTT	NA	TRBV27	TRBJ2-2	NA
CASSLNVVGETQYF	TGCGCCAGCAGCTTGAACGTTGTTGGGGAGACCCAGTACTTC	NA	TRBV5-1	TRBJ2-5	NA
CASSSPDRGDYEQYF	TGTGCCAGCAGCTCCCCGGACAGGGGGGACTACGAGCAGTACTTC	NA	TRBV7-9	TRBJ2-7	TRBD1
CASSRNAGEQYF	TGTGCCAGTAGTCGTAATGCCGGCGAGCAGTACTTC	NA	TRBV19	TRBJ2-7	NA
CASSGSTSGSSYNEQFF	TGTGCCAGCAGCGGGTCGACTAGCGGGAGCTCCTACAATGAGCAGTTCTTC	NA	TRBV7-8	TRBJ2-1	TRBD2
CASTLGWVAGGSGEQFF	TGTGCCAGTACCCTAGGATGGGTAGCGGGAGGGAGCGGTGAGCAGTTCTTC	NA	TRBV19	TRBJ2-1	TRBD2
CASSPPGTQSSYEQYF	TGTGCCAGCTCACCCCCTGGGACACAGAGCTCCTACGAGCAGTACTTC	once	TRBV18	TRBJ2-7	NA
CSASLTVTEAFF	TGCAGTGCTAGTCTCACGGTCACTGAAGCTTTCTTT	NA	TRBV20-1	TRBJ1-1	NA
CASSLRPGLAGDEVSRQFF	TGTGCCAGCAGCTTAAGGCCGGGGCTAGCGGGAGATGAAGTCTCTAGGCAGTTCTTC	NA	TRBV7-3	TRBJ2-1	TRBD2